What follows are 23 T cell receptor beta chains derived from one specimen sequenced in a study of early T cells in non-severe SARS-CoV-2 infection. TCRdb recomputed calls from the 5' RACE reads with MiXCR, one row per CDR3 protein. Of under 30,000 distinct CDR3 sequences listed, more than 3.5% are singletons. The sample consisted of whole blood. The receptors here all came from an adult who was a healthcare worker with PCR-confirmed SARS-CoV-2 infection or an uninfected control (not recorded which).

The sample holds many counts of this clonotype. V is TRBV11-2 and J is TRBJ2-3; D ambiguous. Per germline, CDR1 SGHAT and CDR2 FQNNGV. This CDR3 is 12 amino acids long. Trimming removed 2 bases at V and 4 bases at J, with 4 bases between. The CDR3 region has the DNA TGTGCCAGCAGCTTATCATCAGATACGCAGTATTTT. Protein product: CASSLSSDTQYF.

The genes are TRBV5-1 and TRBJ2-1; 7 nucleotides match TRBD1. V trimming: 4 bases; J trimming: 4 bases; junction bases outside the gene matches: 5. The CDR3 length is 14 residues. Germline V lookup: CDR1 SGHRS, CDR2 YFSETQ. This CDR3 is CASSPGQPYNEQFF. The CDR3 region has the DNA TGCGCCAGCAGCCCGGGACAGCCTTACAATGAGCAGTTCTTC.

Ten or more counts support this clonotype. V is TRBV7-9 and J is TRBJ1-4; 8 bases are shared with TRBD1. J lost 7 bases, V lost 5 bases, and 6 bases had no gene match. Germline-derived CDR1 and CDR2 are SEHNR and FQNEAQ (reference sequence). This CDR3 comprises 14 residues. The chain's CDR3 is CASSPDRAFEKLFF. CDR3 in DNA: TGTGCCAGCAGCCCGGACAGGGCATTTGAAAAACTGTTTTTT.

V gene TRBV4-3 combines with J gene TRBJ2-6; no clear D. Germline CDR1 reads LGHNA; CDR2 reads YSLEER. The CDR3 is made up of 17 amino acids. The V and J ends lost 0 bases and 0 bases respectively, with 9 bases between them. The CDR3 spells CASSQDLGTSGANVLTF. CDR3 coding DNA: TGCGCCAGCAGCCAAGATTTGGGTACCTCTGGGGCCAACGTCCTGACTTTC.

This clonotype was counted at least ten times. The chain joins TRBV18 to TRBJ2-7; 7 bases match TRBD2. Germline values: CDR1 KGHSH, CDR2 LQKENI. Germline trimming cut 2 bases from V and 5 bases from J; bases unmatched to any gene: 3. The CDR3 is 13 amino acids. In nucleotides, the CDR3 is TGTGCCAGCTCACCAGGGAGGGTGGACGAGCAGTACTTC. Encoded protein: CASSPGRVDEQYF.

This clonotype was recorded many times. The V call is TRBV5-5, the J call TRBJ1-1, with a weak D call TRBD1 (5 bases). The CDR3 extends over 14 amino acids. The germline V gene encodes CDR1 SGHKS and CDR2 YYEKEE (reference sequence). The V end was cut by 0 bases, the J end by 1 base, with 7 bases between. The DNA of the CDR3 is TGTGCCAGCAGCTTGGGACAGCGGAACACTGAAGCTTTCTTT. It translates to CASSLGQRNTEAFF.

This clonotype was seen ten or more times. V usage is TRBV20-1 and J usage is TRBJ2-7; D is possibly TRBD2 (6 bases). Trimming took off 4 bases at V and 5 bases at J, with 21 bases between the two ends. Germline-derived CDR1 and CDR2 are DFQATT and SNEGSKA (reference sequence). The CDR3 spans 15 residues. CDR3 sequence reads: CSAKLRGTSRDEQYF. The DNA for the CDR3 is TGCAGTGCTAAGTTACGGGGGACCAGTCGGGACGAGCAGTACTTC.

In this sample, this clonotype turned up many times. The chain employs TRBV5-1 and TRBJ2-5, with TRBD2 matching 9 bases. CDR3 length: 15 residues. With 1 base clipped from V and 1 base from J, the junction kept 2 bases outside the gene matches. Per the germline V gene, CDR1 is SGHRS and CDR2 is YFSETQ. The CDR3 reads CASSLSGGPQETQYF. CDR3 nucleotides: TGCGCCAGCAGCTTGAGCGGGGGGCCCCAAGAGACCCAGTACTTC.

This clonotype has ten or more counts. In DNA form, the CDR3 reads TGTGCCAGCAGCACCTTGGACAGCAATCAGCCCCAGCATTTT. Translating it yields CASSTLDSNQPQHF. V gene TRBV7-9 combines with J gene TRBJ1-5; no reliable D call. CDR3 size: 14 residues. CDR1 is SEHNR, CDR2 FQNEAQ, per germline (reference sequence). V lost 5 bases, J lost 1 base, and 9 bases lay in between.

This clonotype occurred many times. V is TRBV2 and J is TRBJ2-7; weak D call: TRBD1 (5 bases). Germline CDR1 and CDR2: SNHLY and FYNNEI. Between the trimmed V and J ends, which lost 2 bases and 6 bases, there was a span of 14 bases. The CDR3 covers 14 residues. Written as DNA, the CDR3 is TGTGCCAGCAGTGAACTCAGGGTCCTCCTCGAGCAGTACTTC. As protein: CASSELRVLLEQYF.

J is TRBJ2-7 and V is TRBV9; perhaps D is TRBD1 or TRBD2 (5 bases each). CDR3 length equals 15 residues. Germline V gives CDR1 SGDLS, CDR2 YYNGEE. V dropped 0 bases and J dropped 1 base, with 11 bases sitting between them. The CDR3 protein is CASSVGGTASYEQYF. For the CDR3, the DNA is TGTGCCAGCAGCGTAGGAGGGACGGCATCCTACGAGCAGTACTTC.

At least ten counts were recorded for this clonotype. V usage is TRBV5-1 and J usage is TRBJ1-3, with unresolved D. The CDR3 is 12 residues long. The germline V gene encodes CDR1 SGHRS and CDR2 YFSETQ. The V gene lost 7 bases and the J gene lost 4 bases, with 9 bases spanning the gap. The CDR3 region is CASGSDGNTIYF. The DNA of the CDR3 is TGCGCCAGCGGCTCTGACGGAAACACCATATATTTT.

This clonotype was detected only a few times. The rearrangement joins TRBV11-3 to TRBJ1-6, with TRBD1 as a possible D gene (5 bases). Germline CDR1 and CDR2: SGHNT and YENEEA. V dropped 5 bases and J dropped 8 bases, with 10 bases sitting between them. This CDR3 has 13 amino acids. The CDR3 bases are TGTGCCAGCAGCCAACTGGGGGATTCACCCCTCCACTTT. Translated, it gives CASSQLGDSPLHF.

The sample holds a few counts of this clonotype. The CDR3 region has the DNA TGTGCCAGTAGTTACCGGGACTCCGGTGAGCAGTTCTTC. It encodes CASSYRDSGEQFF. The chain combines TRBV19 with TRBJ2-1, with D possibly TRBD2 on 6 matching bases. The CDR3 extends over 13 amino acids. The germline CDR1 and CDR2 sequences are LNHDA and SQIVND (reference sequence). Trimming removed 5 bases at V and 9 bases at J, with 14 bases between. The full variable domain, in which reference TRBV19 and TRBJ2-1 provide the parts outside the CDR3, is DGGITQSPKYLFRKEGQNVTLSCEQNLNHDAMYWYRQDPGQGLRLIYYSQIVNDFQKGDIAEGYSVSREKKESFPLTVTSAQKNPTAFYLCASSYRDSGEQFFGPGTRLTVL.

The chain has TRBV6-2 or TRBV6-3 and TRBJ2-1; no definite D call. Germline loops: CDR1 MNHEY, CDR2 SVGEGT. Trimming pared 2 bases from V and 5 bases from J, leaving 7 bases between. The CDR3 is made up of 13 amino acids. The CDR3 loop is CASSYRLDNEQFF. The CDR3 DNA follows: TGTGCCAGCAGTTACCGTCTAGACAATGAGCAGTTCTTC.

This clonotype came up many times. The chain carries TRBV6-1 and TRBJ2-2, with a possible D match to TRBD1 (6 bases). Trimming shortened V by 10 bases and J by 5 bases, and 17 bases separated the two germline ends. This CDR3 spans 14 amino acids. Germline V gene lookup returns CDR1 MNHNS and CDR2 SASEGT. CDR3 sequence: CATQGDSLTGELFF. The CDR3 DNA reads TGTGCCACACAGGGAGACAGCCTTACCGGGGAGCTGTTTTTT.

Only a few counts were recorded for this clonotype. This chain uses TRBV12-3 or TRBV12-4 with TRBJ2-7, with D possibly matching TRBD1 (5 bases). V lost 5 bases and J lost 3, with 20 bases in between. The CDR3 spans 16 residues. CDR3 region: CASSPQGFPPHYEQYF. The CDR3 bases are TGTGCCAGCAGTCCCCAGGGATTCCCCCCCCACTACGAGCAGTACTTC.

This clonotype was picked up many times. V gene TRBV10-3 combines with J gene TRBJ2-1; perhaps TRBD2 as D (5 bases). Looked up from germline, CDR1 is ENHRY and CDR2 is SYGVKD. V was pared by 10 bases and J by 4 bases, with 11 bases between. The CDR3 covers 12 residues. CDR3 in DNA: TGTGCCAACCCCCAGCGGTACAATGAGCAGTTCTTC. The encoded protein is CANPQRYNEQFF.

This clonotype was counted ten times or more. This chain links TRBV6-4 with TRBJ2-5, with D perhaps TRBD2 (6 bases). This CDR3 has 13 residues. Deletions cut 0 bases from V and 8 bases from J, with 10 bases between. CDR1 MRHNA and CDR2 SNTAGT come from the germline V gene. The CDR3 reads CASSDSMGTTQYF. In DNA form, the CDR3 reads TGTGCCAGCAGTGACTCAATGGGGACTACCCAGTACTTC.

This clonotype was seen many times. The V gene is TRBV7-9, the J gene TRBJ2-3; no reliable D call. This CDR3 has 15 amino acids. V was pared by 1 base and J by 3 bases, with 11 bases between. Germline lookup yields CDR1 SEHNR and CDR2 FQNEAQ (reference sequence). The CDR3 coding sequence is TGTGCCAGCAGCTTAGAAAGGGCTGTGACAGATACGCAGTATTTT. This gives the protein CASSLERAVTDTQYF.

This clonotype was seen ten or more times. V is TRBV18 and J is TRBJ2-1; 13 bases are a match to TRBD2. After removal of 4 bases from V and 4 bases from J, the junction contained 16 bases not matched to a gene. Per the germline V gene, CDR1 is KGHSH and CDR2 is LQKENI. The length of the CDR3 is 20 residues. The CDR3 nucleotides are TGTGCCAGCTCACGGACCGGGGGACTAGCGGGAAAATCGTTATACAATGAGCAGTTCTTC. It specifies CASSRTGGLAGKSLYNEQFF.

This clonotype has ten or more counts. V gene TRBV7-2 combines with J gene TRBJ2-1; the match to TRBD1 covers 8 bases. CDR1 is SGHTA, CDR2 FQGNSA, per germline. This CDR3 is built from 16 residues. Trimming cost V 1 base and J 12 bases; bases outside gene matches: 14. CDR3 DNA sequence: TGTGCCAGCAGCTTAGATGCCCGGACAGGGCCTCAATGGCAGTTCTTC. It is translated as CASSLDARTGPQWQFF.

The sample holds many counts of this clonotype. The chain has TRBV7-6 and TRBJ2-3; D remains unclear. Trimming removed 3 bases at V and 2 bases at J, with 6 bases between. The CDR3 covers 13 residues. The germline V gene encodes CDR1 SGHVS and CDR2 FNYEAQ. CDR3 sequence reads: CASSLDDTDTQYF. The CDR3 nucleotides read TGTGCCAGCAGCTTGGACGACACAGATACGCAGTATTTT. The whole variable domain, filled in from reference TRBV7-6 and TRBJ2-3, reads GAGVSQSPRYKVTKRGQDVALRCDPISGHVSLYWYRQALGQGPEFLTYFNYEAQQDKSGLPNDRFSAERPEGSISTLTIQRTEQRDSAMYRCASSLDDTDTQYFGPGTRLTVL.